Listed below are T cell receptor beta chains from one sample, sequenced in a study of shared clonotypes between healthy human individuals. Measured with immunoSEQ multiplex PCR; TCRdb has only the in-frame clones, and not every one. The sample has more than 2 million clones; 95% are singletons. The sequencing sample was made of naive CD4+ T cells sorted from blood. These receptors all come from a man aged 18-30 years in good health. Both conserved end residues are trimmed from each CDR3. A D gene is named only where the DNA matches it firmly.

d_gene: -; j_gene: TRBJ1-2; v_gene: TRBV19; CDR3aa: ASSTLTPYGYT
d_gene: TRBD1; j_gene: TRBJ2-7; v_gene: TRBV6-5; CDR3aa: ASSYGGTGSSEQY
d_gene: -; j_gene: TRBJ1-2; v_gene: TRBV18; CDR3aa: ASSQDPWGGYT
d_gene: -; j_gene: TRBJ2-2; v_gene: TRBV5-1; CDR3aa: ASSRTGPGELF
d_gene: -; j_gene: TRBJ1-2; v_gene: TRBV2; CDR3aa: ATSGTGNGYT
d_gene: TRBD1; j_gene: TRBJ1-2; v_gene: TRBV6-1; CDR3aa: ASSGQGQGADGYT
d_gene: -; j_gene: TRBJ2-2; v_gene: TRBV28; CDR3aa: ASSLPVNTGELF
d_gene: -; j_gene: TRBJ2-3; v_gene: TRBV29-1; CDR3aa: SVGIPSDTQY
d_gene: -; j_gene: TRBJ2-7; v_gene: TRBV11-2; CDR3aa: ASSLGVGEQY
d_gene: -; j_gene: TRBJ2-7; v_gene: TRBV5-4; CDR3aa: ASSLDRDNSYEQY
d_gene: -; j_gene: TRBJ1-2; v_gene: TRBV19; CDR3aa: ASSPGDGDYGYT
d_gene: -; j_gene: TRBJ1-2; v_gene: TRBV20-1; CDR3aa: SARALGYT
d_gene: -; j_gene: TRBJ2-7; v_gene: TRBV30; CDR3aa: AWSIARNEQY
d_gene: TRBD1; j_gene: TRBJ1-4; v_gene: TRBV11-2; CDR3aa: ASSPGTGTASEKLF
d_gene: TRBD1; j_gene: TRBJ2-2; v_gene: TRBV4-1; CDR3aa: ASSQAGTVTGELF
d_gene: -; j_gene: TRBJ1-2; v_gene: TRBV19; CDR3aa: ATAAGGFDGYT
d_gene: -; j_gene: TRBJ1-5; v_gene: TRBV30; CDR3aa: AWSWQNLYSNQPQH
d_gene: TRBD1; j_gene: TRBJ1-5; v_gene: TRBV7-2; CDR3aa: ASSLDFRGNQPQH
d_gene: TRBD1; j_gene: TRBJ2-7; v_gene: TRBV5-1; CDR3aa: ASSSGGQGNPYEQY
d_gene: TRBD1; j_gene: TRBJ1-1; v_gene: TRBV28; CDR3aa: ASVGQDRANTEAF
d_gene: -; j_gene: TRBJ1-6; v_gene: TRBV11-2; CDR3aa: ASSLGGLTSYNSPLH
d_gene: TRBD1; j_gene: TRBJ1-5; v_gene: TRBV30; CDR3aa: AWGTAAWPQH
d_gene: -; j_gene: TRBJ2-3; v_gene: TRBV6-1; CDR3aa: ASDRGNPPDTQY
d_gene: -; j_gene: TRBJ1-1; v_gene: TRBV28; CDR3aa: ASGGGGTEAF
d_gene: -; j_gene: TRBJ2-7; v_gene: TRBV7-2; CDR3aa: ASSSIPSYEQY
d_gene: -; j_gene: TRBJ2-5; v_gene: TRBV2; CDR3aa: ASSEQLGRETQY
d_gene: TRBD2; j_gene: TRBJ2-1; v_gene: TRBV18; CDR3aa: ASSPLAGIGNEQF
d_gene: -; j_gene: TRBJ2-5; v_gene: TRBV30; CDR3aa: AWIGFAETQY
d_gene: -; j_gene: TRBJ2-3; v_gene: TRBV5-1; CDR3aa: ASTSGDLSTDTQY
d_gene: TRBD1; j_gene: TRBJ2-2; v_gene: TRBV7-9; CDR3aa: ASSVRDSGRTELF
d_gene: TRBD2; j_gene: TRBJ2-2; v_gene: TRBV19; CDR3aa: ASSAGLAGVKTGELF
d_gene: TRBD1; j_gene: TRBJ1-1; v_gene: TRBV29-1; CDR3aa: SVGYRGRENTEAF
d_gene: -; j_gene: TRBJ2-1; v_gene: TRBV4-1; CDR3aa: ASSREREQF
d_gene: -; j_gene: TRBJ1-5; v_gene: TRBV9; CDR3aa: ASSDPALGKNSNQPQH
d_gene: TRBD2; j_gene: TRBJ2-3; v_gene: TRBV5-1; CDR3aa: ASSPSGVGSDTQY
d_gene: -; j_gene: TRBJ2-5; v_gene: TRBV5-4; CDR3aa: ASSLAGETETQY
d_gene: -; j_gene: TRBJ1-2; v_gene: TRBV5-4; CDR3aa: ASSLEVRGNYGYT
d_gene: TRBD1; j_gene: TRBJ2-7; v_gene: TRBV6-5; CDR3aa: ASSYGDRGYYKQY
d_gene: -; j_gene: TRBJ1-2; v_gene: TRBV28; CDR3aa: ASGERTFYGYT
d_gene: -; j_gene: TRBJ1-4; v_gene: TRBV10-3; CDR3aa: AISPTELRRANNEKLF
d_gene: -; j_gene: TRBJ1-4; v_gene: TRBV4-2; CDR3aa: ASSQPRVRDEKLF
d_gene: TRBD1; j_gene: TRBJ2-5; v_gene: TRBV5-1; CDR3aa: ASTTGDQETQY
d_gene: -; j_gene: TRBJ1-2; v_gene: TRBV10-3; CDR3aa: AISEIEGPSTGYT
d_gene: TRBD1; j_gene: TRBJ2-7; v_gene: TRBV6-5; CDR3aa: ASSSPGQGPPWY
d_gene: TRBD2; j_gene: TRBJ2-1; v_gene: TRBV5-4; CDR3aa: ASSPGVKAGGANEQF
d_gene: -; j_gene: TRBJ1-2; v_gene: TRBV5-4; CDR3aa: ASSLEASNYGYT
d_gene: -; j_gene: TRBJ2-7; v_gene: TRBV30; CDR3aa: AWRYGGAPYEQY
d_gene: TRBD2; j_gene: TRBJ2-3; v_gene: TRBV27; CDR3aa: ASSFKLAGTDTQY
d_gene: -; j_gene: TRBJ1-1; v_gene: TRBV21-1; CDR3aa: ASSKGQYTEAF
d_gene: TRBD1; j_gene: TRBJ1-1; v_gene: TRBV5-4; CDR3aa: ASSSTGANTEAF
d_gene: -; j_gene: TRBJ2-5; v_gene: TRBV5-6; CDR3aa: ASSNTETQY
d_gene: -; j_gene: TRBJ2-7; v_gene: TRBV6-4; CDR3aa: ASSDSILSEGSSYEQY
d_gene: TRBD2; j_gene: TRBJ2-1; v_gene: TRBV30; CDR3aa: AWSVRLAGVYNEQF
d_gene: TRBD1; j_gene: TRBJ2-7; v_gene: TRBV4-2; CDR3aa: ASSQEKQGINYEQY
d_gene: -; j_gene: TRBJ1-1; v_gene: TRBV27; CDR3aa: ASSLHRNTEAF
d_gene: -; j_gene: TRBJ1-4; v_gene: TRBV28; CDR3aa: ASRRDLNEKLF
d_gene: -; j_gene: TRBJ2-3; v_gene: TRBV21-1; CDR3aa: ASSKFWGPQGDTQY